The 5 T cell receptor beta chains reported below all come from one sample, sequenced in a study of B cell selection in AIRE deficiency. Repertoires were generated with immunoSEQ multiplex PCR, while TCRdb's copy carries only in-frame clones and drops some. Found here are tens of thousands of clones, 94% of them singletons; the top ten hold approximately 2%. Sorted regulatory T cells were CD4-positive, CD25-high and CD127-low or negative. The sample consisted of Tregs sorted from PBMCs. The receptors here all came from a human donor with AIRE deficiency.

The V and J genes are TRBV28 and TRBJ2-5, with D perhaps matching TRBD1 (6 bases). This CDR3 is 14 amino acids long. CDR1 and CDR2 from the germline V gene are MDHEN and SYDVKM. Trimming removed 1 base at V and 2 bases at J, with 8 bases between. The CDR3 nucleotides are TGTGCCAGCAGTTTATCCGGGACACAAGAGACCCAGTACTTC. It encodes CASSLSGTQETQYF. Variable domain in full (rest from reference TRBV28 and TRBJ2-5): DVKVTQSSRYLVKRTGEKVFLECVQDMDHENMFWYRQDPGLGLRLIYFSYDVKMKEKGDIPEGYSVSREKKERFSLILESASTNQTSMYLCASSLSGTQETQYFGPGTRLLVL.

The chain couples TRBV30 to TRBJ2-5; TRBD2 matches 14 bases. After removal of 1 base from V and 1 base from J, the junction contained 5 bases not matched to a gene. The germline CDR1 and CDR2 sequences are GTSNPN and SVGIG (reference sequence). The CDR3 contains 17 residues. CDR3 nucleotide sequence: TGTGCCTGGAGTGGAGGGACTAGCGGGAGATTCCAAGAGACCCAGTACTTC. It translates to CAWSGGTSGRFQETQYF. The full variable domain, in which reference TRBV30 and TRBJ2-5 provide the parts outside the CDR3, is SQTIHQWPATLVQPVGSPLSLECTVEGTSNPNLYWYRQAAGRGLQLLFYSVGIGQISSEVPQNLSASRPQDRQFILSSKKLLLSDSGFYLCAWSGGTSGRFQETQYFGPGTRLLVL.

This rearrangement joins TRBV18 to TRBJ2-5, with a tentative D call TRBD2 (5 bases). Germline V gives CDR1 KGHSH, CDR2 LQKENI. V was pared by 7 bases and J by 2 bases, with 11 bases between. This CDR3 region has 13 residues. This CDR3 reads CASLNGNQETQYF. The CDR3 region has the DNA TGTGCCAGCTTAAACGGGAATCAAGAGACCCAGTACTTC.

The rearrangement uses TRBV5-5 and TRBJ2-7, with D tentatively TRBD1 (5 bases). The V and J ends lost 5 bases and 0 bases respectively, with 15 bases between them. This CDR3 has 15 amino acids. In germline, CDR1 is SGHKS, CDR2 YYEKEE (reference sequence). The CDR3 DNA reads TGTGCCAGCAGTTTGACAGCAGTACGCTCCTACGAGCAGTACTTC. Its translation is CASSLTAVRSYEQYF.

This clone has only one observation. This sequence joins TRBV10-3 and TRBJ1-5; 7 bases fit TRBD1. The CDR3 runs to 12 residues. CDR1 ENHRY and CDR2 SYGVKD come from the germline V gene. The trim removed 8 bases at V and 6 bases at J, leaving 4 bases unmatched. The CDR3 nucleotides read TGTGCCATCTCTGGGGACAGTCAGCCCCAGCATTTT. It yields the protein CAISGDSQPQHF.